This T cell receptor (beta chain) was retrieved from a study of OX40 agonist ivuxolimab in advanced cancers. Germline CDR1 is LGHNA and CDR2 is YSLEER. This CDR3 contains 15 residues. Losses at the gene ends were 0 bases for V and 3 bases for J; bases not matched to a gene: 4. Systemic immunosuppression or autoimmune disease history was grounds to exclude patients. TCRdb keeps only in-frame clones here, not all; method: immunoSEQ multiplex PCR. The sample has 60,000 or so clones; around 93% are singletons. Study-wide points: Clonal expansion from baseline to week 6 occurred in both CD4+ and CD8+ T cells.

With respect to this clone: Its antigen remains unidentified.

Sequencing was performed on CD4+ or CD8+ T cells sorted from blood, taken in a trial of the OX40 agonist ivuxolimab. The receptor's source is an adult with an advanced solid tumor such as melanoma, head and neck, liver or kidney cancer. This chain joins TRBV4-3 and TRBJ1-2, with 7 positions matching TRBD1. CDR3 protein: CASSQDGQVDYGYTF. The CDR3 DNA sequence: TGCGCCAGCAGCCAAGATGGACAGGTTGACTATGGCTACACCTTC.